This T cell receptor (beta chain) came from a study of spatial heterogeneity in lung cancer. Study-level points and caveats: The appearance of ubiquitous expanded tumor TCRs in blood was greater at resection than follow-up.

Individual TCR cDNA molecules each bore their own unique molecular identifier. TCRdb reanalysed the 5' RACE reads using MiXCR and keeps one entry per CDR3 protein. This sample carries tens of thousands of distinct CDR3 sequences, approximately 12% of them seen once, and the ten largest clones take about 41%. About this clonotype itself: Its antigen is still unknown.

Sample time point: sample taken at primary tumor resection. Unsorted whole RNA from tumor, nontumor lung or frozen PBMC underwent sequencing. This CDR3 is built from 14 residues. Unmatched junction bases numbered 4, after V lost 7 bases and J lost 3 bases. Germline CDR1 is DFQATT and CDR2 is SNEGSKA (reference sequence). The specimen was PBMCs, collected at surgery. The chain uses TRBV20-1 and TRBJ2-4; 12 bases are shared with TRBD1. This TCR derives from a male donor with early-stage non-small cell lung cancer. This CDR3 is CSGGTGGHKNIQYF. CDR3 bases: TGCAGTGGGGGGACAGGGGGCCACAAAAACATTCAGTACTTC.